The 22 T cell receptor beta chains below all came from one sample that was sequenced in a study of cytomegalovirus exposure and HLA in healthy donors. Generated by immunoSEQ multiplex PCR, the TCRdb table keeps only in-frame clones and is missing some. Of about 330,000 clones in the sample, roughly nine tenths were seen once. The sequencing input was PBMCs. The receptor set was obtained from a woman in her twenties or thirties in good health and CMV-seropositive.

This chain uses TRBV11-2 with TRBJ1-5, with unresolved D. The CDR3 length is 16 residues. V was shortened by 2 bases and J by 6 bases, with 17 bases between the two germline ends. Per the germline V gene, CDR1 is SGHAT and CDR2 is FQNNGV. DNA of the CDR3: TGTGCCAGCAGCTTACACCCCCCCCGGCCCGGTCAGCCCCAGCATTTT. Residues: CASSLHPPRPGQPQHF.

V and J are TRBV9 and TRBJ2-5; no clear D. Germline CDR1 SGDLS, CDR2 YYNGEE. CDR3 length: 10 amino acids. V lost 7 bases to trimming and J lost 2 bases, with 3 bases between them. CDR3 protein: CASRQETQYF. CDR3 nucleotide sequence: TGTGCCAGCCGGCAAGAGACCCAGTACTTC. The full variable domain, with the rest looked up from reference TRBV9 and TRBJ2-5, is DSGVTQTPKHLITATGQRVTLRCSPRSGDLSVYWYQQSLDQGLQFLIQYYNGEERAKGNILERFSAQQFPDLHSELNLSSLELGDSALYFCASRQETQYFGPGTRLLVL.

The CDR3 DNA reads TGTGCCAGCAGCTTGGGGTGGAAGGGTTACACCTTC. Protein sequence: CASSLGWKGYTF. The chain employs TRBV7-2 and TRBJ1-2, with D unclear. The CDR3 is made up of 12 amino acids. Trimming removed 3 bases from V and 11 bases from J, with 13 bases in between. Per the germline V gene, CDR1 is SGHTA and CDR2 is FQGNSA.

The CDR3 nucleotides read TGTGCCAGCACTGGCCCTAGGGGCAACACCGGGGAGCTGTTTTTT. It translates to CASTGPRGNTGELFF. V usage is TRBV2 and J usage is TRBJ2-2, with D maybe TRBD1 (5 bases). V shed 7 bases and J shed 2 bases, with 14 bases lying between them. The CDR3 contains 15 residues. Germline V CDR1 and CDR2: SNHLY, FYNNEI.

The J gene is TRBJ1-4, the V gene TRBV9, with 9 bases aligning to TRBD1. In germline, CDR1 is SGDLS, CDR2 YYNGEE. V lost 4 bases, J lost 7 bases, and 5 bases stayed unmatched. The CDR3 sequence is 14 residues long. This chain's CDR3 is CASSTTGGGEKLFF. The DNA for the CDR3 is TGTGCCAGCAGCACCACAGGGGGCGGTGAAAAACTGTTTTTT.

The genes are TRBV6-5 and TRBJ2-1; 8 nucleotides align to TRBD2. V was pared by 6 bases and J by 3 bases, with 1 base of the junction left unmatched. Germline CDR1 and CDR2: MNHEY and SVGAGI. This CDR3 has 13 amino acids. CDR3 coding DNA: TGTGCCAGCAGCGGGACTAGCTACAATGAGCAGTTCTTC. Encoded protein: CASSGTSYNEQFF.

V and J are TRBV27 and TRBJ2-7; D is unclear. Looked up from germline, CDR1 is MNHEY and CDR2 is SMNVEV (reference sequence). This CDR3 has 14 amino acids. V was pared by 6 bases and J by 9 bases, with 21 bases between. The CDR3 sequence is CASRSPGWLTLQYF. CDR3 DNA sequence: TGTGCCAGCAGATCACCCGGGTGGCTTACTTTGCAGTACTTC.

The rearrangement uses TRBV6-1 and TRBJ2-7; maybe TRBD2 (6 bases). Per the germline V gene, CDR1 is MNHNS and CDR2 is SASEGT. Trimming shortened V by 6 bases and J by 4 bases, and 13 bases separated the two germline ends. There are 13 residues in the CDR3. Written as DNA, the CDR3 is TGTGCCAGCAGCGAGACTAGTTGGTACGAGCAGTACTTC. It codes for CASSETSWYEQYF.

This clone was seen only a few times. The chain couples TRBV7-3 to TRBJ2-1; D call uncertain. CDR1 SGHTA and CDR2 FQGTGA come from the germline V gene. This CDR3 region has 13 residues. With 2 bases removed from V and 4 bases from J, the gap between germline ends came to 6 bases. CDR3 region: CASSLGQYNEQFF. DNA for the CDR3: TGTGCCAGCAGCTTAGGGCAGTACAATGAGCAGTTCTTC.

This chain connects TRBV27 to TRBJ2-3, with D possibly being TRBD1 (6 bases). Germline V gene data show CDR1 as MNHEY and CDR2 as SMNVEV (reference sequence). The CDR3 totals 15 residues. Trimming left V 8 bases short and J 3 bases short, with 18 bases between. The CDR3: CASLRRQGLTDTQYF. CDR3 DNA sequence: TGTGCCAGCCTCCGGAGGCAGGGGTTAACAGATACGCAGTATTTT.

This clone was found a few times. The genes are TRBV5-6 and TRBJ2-7; no clear D gene. CDR3 length equals 13 residues. V was pared by 0 bases and J by 10 bases, with 14 bases between. Germline CDR1 reads SGHDT; CDR2 reads YYEEEE. The CDR3 is CASSLGFQTPQYF. In nucleotides, the CDR3 is TGTGCCAGCAGCTTGGGCTTCCAAACCCCTCAGTACTTC.

The genes are TRBV28 and TRBJ1-2, with a weak D call TRBD1 (6 bases). The CDR3 has 16 residues. Looked up from germline, CDR1 is MDHEN and CDR2 is SYDVKM. Trimming left V 5 bases short and J 0 bases short, with 16 bases between. The CDR3 nucleotides are TGTGCCAGCAGTCTTGACAACAGGGCCTCTAACTATGGCTACACCTTC. It translates to CASSLDNRASNYGYTF.

The chain recombines TRBV4-2 with TRBJ2-2, with D maybe TRBD2 (5 bases). This CDR3 has 19 amino acids. The V end was cut by 1 base, the J end by 1 base, with 19 bases between. CDR1 and CDR2 from the germline V gene are LGHNA and YNFKEQ. The CDR3 DNA sequence: TGTGCCAGCAGCCAAGCCACACGCTTCGGTAGCGAGAACACCGGGGAGCTGTTTTTT. Amino acids: CASSQATRFGSENTGELFF.

The chain links TRBV6-5 to TRBJ2-7; TRBD2 matches 10 bases. CDR1 and CDR2 from the germline V gene are MNHEY and SVGAGI. This CDR3 has 14 amino acids. Trimming took 6 bases from V and 2 from J; bases not matched to a gene: 4. Here the CDR3 DNA reads TGTGCCAGCAGATGGACTAGCGGAGCCTACGAGCAGTACTTC. Protein product: CASRWTSGAYEQYF.

V usage is TRBV18 and J usage is TRBJ1-1; D not certain. CDR3 length: 13 amino acids. The V end lost 4 bases, the J end lost 1 base, and 7 bases lay between the germline ends. Germline CDR1 KGHSH, CDR2 LQKENI. CDR3 sequence (DNA): TGTGCCAGCTCACTACAAGGGAACACTGAAGCTTTCTTT. This sequence encodes CASSLQGNTEAFF.

A single count supports this clone. The chain links TRBV28 to TRBJ2-1, with D unresolved. Looked up from germline, CDR1 is MDHEN and CDR2 is SYDVKM. The CDR3 sequence is 13 residues long. Trimming left V 1 base short and J 7 bases short, with 8 bases between. CDR3 residues: CASSLLSGNEQFF. The CDR3 bases are TGTGCCAGCAGTTTATTGTCCGGTAATGAGCAGTTCTTC.

J is TRBJ2-2 and V is TRBV27, with D possibly matching TRBD2 (6 bases). Germline lookup yields CDR1 MNHEY and CDR2 SMNVEV (reference sequence). The ends were cut back, 3 bases at V and 7 bases at J, with 9 bases in the middle. The CDR3 extends over 13 amino acids. The CDR3 region has the DNA TGTGCCAGCAGTTTGAGGGAGGACGGGGAGCTGTTTTTT. Translated: CASSLREDGELFF.

V is TRBV9 and J is TRBJ2-7, with TRBD2 matching 13 bases. Germline V gene sequence: CDR1 SGDLS, CDR2 YYNGEE. V was pared by 3 bases and J by 6 bases, with 9 bases of the junction left unmatched. The CDR3 totals 16 residues. The CDR3 bases are TGTGCCAGCAGCGACCCACTAGCGGGGGGGCAACGCGAGCAGTACTTC. This codes for CASSDPLAGGQREQYF.

In its sample, this clone was seen once. This chain uses TRBV6-5 with TRBJ2-7; 9 bases map to TRBD2. Looked up from germline, CDR1 is MNHEY and CDR2 is SVGAGI. V shed 5 bases and J 4 bases; nucleotides not matched to a gene: 0. CDR3 length equals 12 residues. The chain's CDR3 is CASSAGGYEQYF. As DNA, the CDR3 is TGTGCCAGCAGTGCGGGAGGGTACGAGCAGTACTTC.

This clone was found once. J is TRBJ2-1 and V is TRBV29-1; no definite D call. The germline CDR1 and CDR2 sequences are SQVTM and ANQGSEA. Trimming stripped 6 bases from V and 10 bases from J, with 13 bases between. The CDR3 sequence is 11 residues long. CDR3 sequence: CSVVWNLEQFF. CDR3 in DNA: TGCAGCGTAGTCTGGAACCTCGAGCAGTTCTTC.

This chain links TRBV4-3 with TRBJ2-2; no definite D call. Germline-derived CDR1 and CDR2 are LGHNA and YSLEER. Trimming took off 0 bases at V and 0 bases at J, with 5 bases between the two ends. The CDR3 contains 15 residues. The CDR3 DNA sequence: TGCGCCAGCAGCCAAGAGTGGACGAACACCGGGGAGCTGTTTTTT. Encoded protein: CASSQEWTNTGELFF.

The chain uses TRBV19 and TRBJ1-5, with TRBD1 matching over 10 bases. Germline V gene lookup returns CDR1 LNHDA and CDR2 SQIVND (reference sequence). Trimming cost V 5 bases and J 6 bases; bases outside gene matches: 4. The CDR3 totals 14 residues. The CDR3 nucleotides are TGTGCCAGTAGTGTTGACAGGGGGCTTCAGCCCCAGCATTTT. Translated, it gives CASSVDRGLQPQHF.